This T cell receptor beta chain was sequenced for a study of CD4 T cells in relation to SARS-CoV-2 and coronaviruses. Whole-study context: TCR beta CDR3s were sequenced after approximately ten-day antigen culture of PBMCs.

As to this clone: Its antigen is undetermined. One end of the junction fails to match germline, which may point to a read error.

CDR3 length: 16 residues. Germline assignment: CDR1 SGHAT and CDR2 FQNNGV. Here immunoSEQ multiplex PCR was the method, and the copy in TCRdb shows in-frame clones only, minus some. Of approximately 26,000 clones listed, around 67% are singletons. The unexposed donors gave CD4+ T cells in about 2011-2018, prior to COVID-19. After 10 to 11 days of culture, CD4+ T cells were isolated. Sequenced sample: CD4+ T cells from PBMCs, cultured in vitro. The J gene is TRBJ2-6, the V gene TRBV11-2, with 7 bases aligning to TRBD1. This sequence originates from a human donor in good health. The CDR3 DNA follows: TGTGCCAGCAGCCTAGACAGGGTCCCTGGGGCCAACGTCCTGACTTTC. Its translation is CASSLDRVPGANVLTF.